The 5 T cell receptor beta chains given below trace back to one sample, sequenced in a study of blood T cell repertoires in COVID-19. Profiling relied on immunoSEQ multiplex PCR, and the TCRdb table lists in-frame clones only, not all of them. Here the sample spans about 23,000 clones, about nine tenths being singletons. Input material: peripheral blood. The receptors come from a man between 65 and 85 years old in a cohort sampled during active COVID-19.

The chain has TRBV3-1 (or the pseudogene TRBV3-2) and TRBJ1-1; D not resolved. The CDR3 loop spans 14 amino acids. From germline, CDR1 is LGHDT and CDR2 YNNKEL (reference sequence). V lost 1 base and J lost 4, with 10 bases in between. This CDR3 reads CASSQAEGGTEAFF. DNA for the CDR3: TGTGCCAGCAGCCAAGCGGAGGGAGGCACTGAAGCTTTCTTT.

The rearrangement uses TRBV3-1 (or the pseudogene TRBV3-2) and TRBJ1-1; no firm D call. V lost 4 bases and J lost 5, with 11 bases in between. The CDR3 totals 13 residues. Germline-derived CDR1 and CDR2 are LGHDT and YNNKEL (reference sequence). The CDR3 loop is CASSRAPGTEAFF. In nucleotides, the CDR3 is TGTGCCAGCAGCCGAGCTCCGGGGACTGAAGCTTTCTTT.

This rearrangement joins TRBV27 to TRBJ2-2; 8 nucleotides align to TRBD1. This CDR3 has 15 amino acids. J lost 3 bases, V lost 10 bases, and 10 bases had no gene match. Germline CDR1 and CDR2: MNHEY and SMNVEV (reference sequence). The CDR3 is CATKGRGLDTGELFF. The CDR3 bases are TGTGCCACCAAGGGCAGGGGGCTTGACACCGGGGAGCTGTTTTTT.

This clone was seen a handful of times. V usage is TRBV4-2 and J usage is TRBJ2-7; 12 nucleotides match TRBD2. The junction had 19 bases not matched to a gene; V was cut back by 2 bases and J by 2 bases. Germline loops: CDR1 LGHNA, CDR2 YNFKEQ. This CDR3 spans 21 amino acids. In nucleotides, the CDR3 is TGTGCCAGCAGCCAACGCCTCAACCTAGCGGGAGGGCAACTTAGGACCTACGAGCAGTACTTC. It is translated as CASSQRLNLAGGQLRTYEQYF.

The CDR3 DNA reads TGTGCCAGCTCACCACCTATCGGGGAGCTGTTTTTT. This translates into CASSPPIGELFF. V is TRBV18 and J is TRBJ2-2; D gene unclear. Between the trimmed V and J ends, which lost 0 bases and 7 bases, there was a span of 3 bases. CDR1 is KGHSH and CDR2 is LQKENI in the germline V gene. The CDR3 loop spans 12 amino acids. Looking up the rest from reference TRBV18 and TRBJ2-2 gives the full variable domain: NAGVMQNPRHLVRRRGQEARLRCSPMKGHSHVYWYRQLPEEGLKFMVYLQKENIIDESGMPKERFSAEFPKEGPSILRIQQVVRGDSAAYFCASSPPIGELFFGEGSRLTVL.